This T cell receptor (beta chain) was sequenced during a study of T cells in Graves' hyperthyroidism and ophthalmopathy. Regarding the study as a whole: Clonotypes that were expanded in thyroid above 0.001 mostly appeared in blood too.

Notes on this clonotype: Its specificity is not known.

The investigators amplified TCR beta CDR3 regions from RNA transcripts. In the first-round RT-PCR of the TCR CDR3, the HTBI primer set was used. TCRdb re-called the multiplex PCR reads through MiXCR, storing one row per CDR3 protein. In the table there are more than 35,000 distinct CDR3 sequences, over 45% of which are singletons. CDR3 length equals 16 residues. Trimming left V 6 bases short and J 5 bases short, with 20 bases between. Germline loops: CDR1 DFQATT, CDR2 SNEGSKA (reference sequence). The study based diagnoses on clinical symptoms, serum thyroxine and TRAb, thyroid ultrasound and orbital computed tomography.

The receptor was derived from a woman between 50 and 59 years old with Graves' hyperthyroidism. The chain recombines TRBV20-1 with TRBJ1-6; no clear D. The sample taken for sequencing was peripheral blood or thyroid tissue (not recorded which). The chain's CDR3 is CSAEVGQVGNNSPLHF. The CDR3 DNA sequence: TGCAGTGCCGAGGTTGGGCAGGTGGGCAATAATTCACCCCTCCACTTT.